Below, 26 T cell receptor beta chains from the same sample are listed, as sequenced in a study of tumor and adjacent non-tumor tissue in lung cancer. A modified ARM-PCR protocol with three rounds of nested PCR amplified TCRbeta. TCRdb called the multiplex PCR reads again in MiXCR, with one record for every CDR3 protein. The sample includes more than 70,000 distinct CDR3 sequences, about three fifths seen only once; the top ten take 15%. The template was RNA from unsorted bulk tissue. The material sequenced was lung tumor tissue. These receptors were collected from a man aged 65 to 79 with non-small cell lung cancer.

V is TRBV20-1 and J is TRBJ2-3; 10 positions agree with TRBD2. V trimming: 5 bases; J trimming: 4 bases; junction bases outside the gene matches: 6. Germline assignment: CDR1 DFQATT and CDR2 SNEGSKA (reference sequence). The CDR3 totals 14 residues. The CDR3 protein is CSAQGLAGADTQYF. CDR3 DNA sequence: TGCAGTGCTCAGGGGCTAGCGGGGGCAGATACGCAGTATTTT.

The chain employs TRBV28 and TRBJ2-1; tentatively, D is TRBD2 (5 bases). V lost 2 bases and J 2 bases, leaving 13 bases between the germline ends. CDR1 and CDR2 from the germline V gene are MDHEN and SYDVKM. CDR3 length equals 16 residues. The chain's CDR3 is CASSLRPGSPYNEQFF. For the CDR3, the DNA is TGTGCCAGCAGTTTAAGGCCGGGGAGCCCCTACAATGAGCAGTTCTTC.

V usage is TRBV4-1 and J usage is TRBJ2-7; 9 positions match TRBD1. Germline assignment: CDR1 MGHRA and CDR2 YSYEKL. This CDR3 is built from 15 residues. The junction had 10 bases not matched to a gene; V was cut back by 1 base and J by 9 bases. CDR3 nucleotides: TGCGCCAGCAGCCAAGCGTGGACAGGGGCCTGCGTGCAGTACTTC. Residues: CASSQAWTGACVQYF.

The chain carries TRBV7-8 and TRBJ2-3; possibly TRBD2 for D (5 bases). The germline CDR1 and CDR2 sequences are SGHVS and FQNEAQ. The CDR3 totals 14 residues. Trimming cost V 1 base and J 5 bases, with 10 bases left between them. CDR3 residues: CASSLDSSLDTQYF. CDR3 nucleotides: TGTGCCAGCAGCTTAGATTCTAGCCTAGATACGCAGTATTTT.

This clonotype appeared a single time. Lacking the conserved final phenylalanine or tryptophan, this CDR3 likely reflects a read error. The chain has TRBV5-1 and TRBJ2-7; TRBD2 agrees at 7 bases. Germline loops: CDR1 SGHRS, CDR2 YFSETQ. Trimming at V came to 7 bases and at J to 0 bases, leaving 10 bases not matched to a gene. The CDR3 has 15 residues. The CDR3 here is CASSPERGTSYEQYL. DNA of the CDR3: TGCGCCAGCTCCCCTGAGCGGGGAACCTCCTACGAGCAGTACTTA.

Turning to this clonotype: A much more abundant neighbour one base away suggests this may be a read error. The chain couples TRBV30 to TRBJ2-1, with D possibly being TRBD1 or TRBD2 (6 bases each). The CDR3 is 15 residues long. V was trimmed by 0 bases and J by 4 bases, leaving 13 bases between them. Looked up from germline, CDR1 is GTSNPN and CDR2 is SVGIG (reference sequence). The CDR3 loop reads CAWSVLTGAYNEQFF. CDR3 sequence (DNA): TGTGCCTGGAGTGTTCTAACGGGGGCTTACAATGAGCAGTTCTTC. The whole variable domain, filled in from reference TRBV30 and TRBJ2-1, reads SQTIHQWPATLVQPVGSPLSLECTVEGTSNPNLYWYRQAAGRGLQLLFYSVGIGQISSEVPQNLSASRPQDRQFILSSKKLLLSDSGFYLCAWSVLTGAYNEQFFGPGTRLTVL.

About this clonotype: Sequence at one end of the junction differs from germline and may be a read error. The chain uses TRBV5-1 and TRBJ2-5; possible D gene TRBD1, 6 bases. The CDR3 extends over 17 amino acids. Germline values: CDR1 SGHRS, CDR2 YFSETQ. CDR3 sequence reads: CARSLSPTGISRETQYF. The CDR3 DNA is TGCGCCAGGAGCTTGAGTCCGACAGGTATCTCGAGAGAGACCCAGTACTTC.

V and J are TRBV11-2 and TRBJ2-3; TRBD2 aligns across 11 bases. This CDR3 comprises 18 residues. CDR1 and CDR2 from the germline V gene are SGHAT and FQNNGV. The V gene end was trimmed by 5 bases and the J gene end by 10 bases; junction bases not matched to a gene: 20. CDR3 sequence (DNA): TGTGCCAGCAGCCCTCGACTAGCGGGGCCCTTGAGCACAAATGCGCAGTATTTT. It encodes CASSPRLAGPLSTNAQYF. The full variable domain, completed using reference TRBV11-2 and TRBJ2-3, is EAGVAQSPRYKIIEKRQSVAFWCNPISGHATLYWYQQILGQGPKLLIQFQNNGVVDDSQLPKDRFSAERLKGVDSTLKIQPAKLEDSAVYLCASSPRLAGPLSTNAQYFGPGTRLTVL.

Points on this clonotype: One end of the junction varies from germline; a read error may be responsible. The rearrangement links TRBV11-3 to TRBJ2-5; D unclear. From germline, CDR1 is SGHNT and CDR2 YENEEA. This CDR3 region has 14 residues. Here the CDR3 DNA reads TGTGCTAGCAGCTTAGGCCCTAACCAAGAGACCCAGCACTTC. Its protein product is CASSLGPNQETQHF. The full variable domain, with the rest looked up from reference TRBV11-3 and TRBJ2-5, is EAGVVQSPRYKIIEKKQPVAFWCNPISGHNTLYWYLQNLGQGPELLIRYENEEAVDDSQLPKDRFSAERLKGVDSTLKIQPAELGDSAVYLCASSLGPNQETQHFGPGTRLLVL.

This clonotype has ten or more counts. This chain joins TRBV6-1 and TRBJ2-5; either TRBD1 or TRBD2 may fit D (6 bases each). The CDR3 has 17 amino acids. Germline CDR1 MNHNS, CDR2 SASEGT. V was shortened by 4 bases and J by 1 base, with 19 bases between the two germline ends. In nucleotides, the CDR3 is TGTGCCAGCAGTGTCTCGGCTATGTGGGGGGCCCAAGAGACCCAGTACTTC. Encoded protein: CASSVSAMWGAQETQYF.

The rearrangement uses TRBV12-3 or TRBV12-4 and TRBJ1-4, with a weak D call TRBD1 (6 bases). This CDR3 has 13 amino acids. Trimming took off 7 bases at V and 15 bases at J, with 21 bases between the two ends. The CDR3 sequence is CASNQGHGGELFF. The DNA for the CDR3 is TGTGCCAGCAATCAGGGACACGGAGGGGAATTGTTTTTT.

Note on this clonotype: This CDR3 is missing its conserved last phenylalanine or tryptophan, likely due to a read error. The rearrangement joins TRBV5-6 to TRBJ2-7; D not certain. V was pared by 4 bases and J by 6 bases, with 17 bases between. CDR1 and CDR2 (germline): SGHDT, YYEEEE. The CDR3 loop spans 14 amino acids. The CDR3 DNA reads TGTGCCAGCAGCCTTAGTGTGAGAACGAGCGAGCAGTACTTA. It codes for CASSLSVRTSEQYL.

Notes on this clonotype: Relative to the germline gene, one junction end is altered; a read error may explain this. CDR3 bases: TGTGCCTGCAGAGGCGCAGATACGCAGTATTTT. This gives the protein CACRGADTQYF. The chain uses TRBV11-2 and TRBJ2-3; D is undetermined. Germline CDR1 reads SGHAT; CDR2 reads FQNNGV. The CDR3 is made up of 11 amino acids.

To note about this clonotype: One end of the junction does not line up with germline, which may come from a read error. This rearrangement joins TRBV5-6 to TRBJ1-5; D is tentatively TRBD1 or TRBD2 (5 bases each). The J call may be incorrect, as the DNA end agrees better with TRBJ2-3. There are 16 residues in the CDR3. Per the germline V gene, CDR1 is SGHDT and CDR2 is YYEEEE. The CDR3 DNA is TGTACCAGCAGCTCGTGGTGGGGGACGAGCAATCAGCCCCAGTATTTT. It yields the protein CTSSSWWGTSNQPQYF.

This clonotype was counted ten times or more. CDR3 protein: CASSSGRTSNEQYF. Written as DNA, the CDR3 is TGTGCCAGCAGTTCGGGACGGACTTCTAACGAGCAGTACTTC. This chain links TRBV12-3 or TRBV12-4 with TRBJ2-7; possibly TRBD1 or TRBD2 for D (5 bases each). Trimming cost V 4 bases and J 5 bases, with 15 bases left between them. The CDR3 contains 14 residues.

This clonotype has a single count. Here the CDR3 omits its conserved ending phenylalanine or tryptophan, so a read error is the likely source. The chain joins TRBV29-1 to TRBJ2-1; the match to TRBD2 covers 8 bases. After removal of 8 bases from V and 8 bases from J, the junction contained 11 bases not matched to a gene. Looked up from germline, CDR1 is SQVTM and CDR2 is ANQGSEA. The CDR3 totals 13 residues. The CDR3 DNA reads TGCAGCACTTCGGGGGGGCTACACGATGAGCAGTTCCTC. Protein product: CSTSGGLHDEQFL.

This chain links TRBV11-1 with TRBJ2-5; 7 nucleotides agree with TRBD1. Germline-derived CDR1 and CDR2 are SGHAT and FQDESV (reference sequence). This CDR3 contains 15 residues. The J segment lost 2 bases and the V segment lost 5 bases, leaving 8 bases of the junction unmatched. In nucleotides, the CDR3 is TGTGCCAGCAGCCCAAAGGGGACAGAACAAGAGACCCAGTACTTC. Its translation is CASSPKGTEQETQYF.

Note on this clonotype: A much larger clone differs by one base, so this may be a read error. This chain joins TRBV29-1 and TRBJ2-3, with D possibly being TRBD2 (6 bases). This CDR3 has 14 residues. Germline V CDR1 and CDR2: SQVTM, ANQGSEA. Trimming stripped 4 bases from V and 2 bases from J, with 13 bases between. CDR3 coding DNA: TGCAGCGTTGGAGGGGCGGGAAACACAGATACGCAGTATTTT. Its translation: CSVGGAGNTDTQYF.

For this clonotype: Relative to the germline gene, one junction end is altered; a read error may explain this. The chain is built from TRBV6-2 or TRBV6-3 and TRBJ1-1; D possibly corresponds to TRBD1 (5 bases). This CDR3 spans 14 amino acids. The V gene's germline CDR1 is MNHEY and CDR2 SVGEGT. The DNA for the CDR3 is TGTGCCAGCAGACGTACAGGAGATAACATTGAAGCTTTCTTT. This translates into CASRRTGDNIEAFF.

This clonotype was detected only once. The CDR3 end shows no conserved phenylalanine or tryptophan, and so a read error is likely. The V gene is TRBV11-2, the J gene TRBJ2-7; the D call may be TRBD1 or TRBD2 (5 bases each). CDR1 is SGHAT and CDR2 is FQNNGV in the germline V gene. The CDR3 is 11 amino acids. This CDR3 reads CTSSFGTEQYI. The CDR3 DNA reads as TGTACCAGCAGCTTCGGGACCGAGCAGTACATC.

In this sample, this clonotype is medium-sized (0.01 to 0.1%). This chain joins TRBV11-1 and TRBJ2-7; possibly TRBD1 for D (6 bases). The germline V gene has CDR1 SGHAT and CDR2 FQDESV (reference sequence). Trimming shortened V by 0 bases and J by 6 bases, and 12 bases separated the two germline ends. The CDR3 covers 14 residues. CDR3 nucleotides: TGTGCCAGCAGCTTAGCTCCCCAGGGGATCGAGCAGTACTTC. Translating gives CASSLAPQGIEQYF.

This clonotype has just one count. A read error may be the cause here, since a much bigger clone is one base away. The CDR3 does not end in the conserved phenylalanine or tryptophan, so this is likely a read error. The chain is built from TRBV20-1 and TRBJ2-7; D uncertain. Germline loops: CDR1 DFQATT, CDR2 SNEGSKA (reference sequence). This CDR3 has 14 amino acids. V was pared by 6 bases and J by 0 bases, with 15 bases between. This chain's CDR3 is CSAPWASFSYEQYI. The CDR3 region has the DNA TGCAGTGCCCCCTGGGCATCGTTCTCCTACGAGCAGTACATC.

This clonotype was observed many times. This sequence joins TRBV6-1 and TRBJ2-1; D may be TRBD1 or TRBD2 (5 bases each). This CDR3 is built from 16 residues. Trimming removed 3 bases at V and 0 bases at J, with 12 bases between. Germline CDR1 and CDR2: MNHNS and SASEGT. The DNA for the CDR3 is TGTGCCAGCAGTGATAATGAGGGGAGCTCCTACAATGAGCAGTTCTTC. This gives the protein CASSDNEGSSYNEQFF.

Comment on this clonotype: One end of the junction varies from germline; a read error may be responsible. The chain links TRBV28 to TRBJ2-7; the D is unclear. The germline CDR1 and CDR2 sequences are MDHEN and SYDVKM. CDR3 length: 12 residues. CDR3 protein: CVSRHVFYEQYF. DNA for the CDR3: TGTGTCAGCAGGCACGTATTCTATGAGCAGTACTTC.

The J gene is TRBJ2-1, the V gene TRBV29-1; tentatively, D is TRBD2 (5 bases). V lost 4 bases and J 13 bases, leaving 17 bases between the germline ends. The germline CDR1 and CDR2 sequences are SQVTM and ANQGSEA. The CDR3 totals 12 residues. CDR3 residues: CSVARSEGDQFF. The CDR3 DNA reads TGCAGCGTTGCGAGAAGTGAGGGTGACCAGTTCTTC.

Comment on this clonotype: One junction end does not reproduce the germline sequence, and a read error may be involved. J is TRBJ2-2 and V is TRBV11-2; D may match TRBD1 or TRBD2 (6 bases each). This CDR3 region has 14 residues. Germline CDR1 reads SGHAT; CDR2 reads FQNNGV. CDR3 loop: CASSLGGDTVELFF. CDR3 bases: TGTGCCAGCAGTTTAGGCGGGGACACCGTGGAGCTGTTTTTT.